The entry below gives a single T cell receptor (beta chain) sequence along with its context. Antigen specificity is unknown. V was cut by 4 bases and J by 1 base, with 17 bases left in between. Germline CDR1 is MDHEN and CDR2 is SYDVKM. The length of the CDR3 is 17 residues. Donors uniformly comprised healthy Caucasians. TCRdb processed the 5' RACE reads anew with MiXCR; each CDR3 protein has one entry. The sample holds 260,000 or so distinct CDR3 sequences; 6% to 8% are singletons and the top ten take 5.4%. The sample belongs to a study of identical twins. Study-wide results and limits: A cross-sectional statistical analysis, not follow-up of the same donors, supported the conclusions. Out-of-frame alpha sequences shared by twins showed excess low generation probability. Models, which agreed with sharing between unrelated individuals, nonetheless underestimated the out-of-frame TCR alpha sharing seen in monozygotic twins.

The same sample was also studied in work on yellow fever vaccine responses in identical twins.

This clonotype originated in a woman under 30 in good health. The sequenced sample was CD8+ T cells sorted from blood. The chain links TRBV28 to TRBJ2-1; D perhaps matches TRBD1 (5 bases). CDR3 in DNA: TGTGCCAGCAGTTCCATGGGGCTCCCGCCTTCCTACAATGAGCAGTTCTTC. This sequence encodes CASSSMGLPPSYNEQFF.